This is a list of T cell receptor beta chains from one sample in a study of shared clonotypes between healthy human individuals. Clones were sequenced by immunoSEQ multiplex PCR, and TCRdb holds only the in-frame ones, with some missing. The sample records some 1.5 million clones, around 95% being singletons. The sample consisted of naive CD4+ T cells sorted from blood. These receptors all come from a man aged 25 to 40 in good health. CDR3s include the opening cysteine and the closing phenylalanine or tryptophan. D genes are given only for firm matches. Size values are once, few and many counts, or a class for expanded clones, and some rows have none.

clone_size j_call v_call d_call cdr3_length cdr3_aa cdr3_nt
- TRBJ2-7 TRBV9 - 16 CASSVGRTTSRYEQYF TGTGCCAGCAGCGTAGGCCGGACGACAAGTCGCTACGAGCAGTACTTC
- TRBJ1-1 TRBV5-1 - 15 CASSQQDSMNTEAFF TGCGCCAGCAGCCAACAGGACAGCATGAACACTGAAGCTTTCTTT
- TRBJ1-1 TRBV9 - 13 CASSVSGATEAFF TGTGCCAGCAGCGTATCTGGCGCCACTGAAGCTTTCTTT
- TRBJ2-1 TRBV7-2 TRBD1 15 CASSSDRGGYNEQFF TGTGCCAGCAGCTCCGACAGGGGGGGGTACAATGAGCAGTTCTTC
- TRBJ2-3 TRBV9 TRBD2 16 CASSVSGRANTDTQYF TGTGCCAGCAGCGTAAGCGGGAGGGCCAACACAGATACGCAGTATTTT
- TRBJ2-2 TRBV2 TRBD1 15 CASRETGAVTGELFF TGTGCCAGCAGGGAGACAGGGGCTGTGACCGGGGAGCTGTTTTTT
- TRBJ2-1 TRBV28 - 15 CASSNILGPFNEQFF TGTGCCAGCAGTAATATCCTGGGACCTTTCAATGAGCAGTTCTTC
- TRBJ1-5 TRBV23-1 TRBD1 17 CASIVPRSRGFYQPQHF TGCGCCAGCATCGTCCCCCGAAGCAGGGGGTTTTATCAGCCCCAGCATTTT
- TRBJ2-2 TRBV7-2 - 14 CASSLASNTGELFF TGTGCCAGCAGCTTAGCCTCGAACACCGGGGAGCTGTTTTTT
- TRBJ2-7 TRBV10-3 TRBD2 12 CAIAAGVGEQYF TGTGCCATTGCAGCGGGGGTTGGGGAGCAGTACTTC
once TRBJ2-7 TRBV19 TRBD1 14 CASRLRQGSYEQYF TGTGCCAGTCGACTAAGACAGGGCTCCTACGAGCAGTACTTC
- TRBJ2-1 TRBV2 TRBD2 13 CASSEVAGGEQFF TGTGCCAGCAGTGAGGTAGCGGGAGGTGAGCAGTTCTTC
- TRBJ2-1 TRBV19 TRBD2 16 CASSITGGGSYNEQFF TGTGCCAGTAGTATAACGGGCGGCGGGAGCTACAATGAGCAGTTCTTC
- TRBJ2-7 TRBV6-6 - 11 CASTALDEQYF TGTGCCAGCACCGCCCTCGACGAGCAGTACTTC
- TRBJ2-7 TRBV5-4 - 14 CASSLDPGRYEQYF TGTGCCAGCAGCCTTGACCCTGGTCGCTACGAGCAGTACTTC
- TRBJ2-7 TRBV7-6 - 15 CASSSPFRDNYEQYF TGTGCCAGCAGCTCTCCTTTCCGGGACAACTACGAGCAGTACTTC
- TRBJ2-1 TRBV11-2 TRBD2 16 CASSSQGRGGLNEQFF TGTGCCAGCAGCTCCCAGGGGCGGGGGGGGCTGAATGAGCAGTTCTTC
- TRBJ2-7 TRBV10-3 - 13 CAIRLQGGDEQYF TGTGCCATCAGGCTACAGGGTGGGGACGAGCAGTACTTC
- TRBJ2-1 TRBV29-1 TRBD1 14 CSVATGGSYNEQFF TGCAGCGTTGCGACAGGGGGAAGTTACAATGAGCAGTTCTTC
once TRBJ2-7 TRBV7-2 TRBD1 16 CASSLEGTVLSYEQYF TGTGCCAGCAGCTTAGAAGGGACAGTCCTTTCTTACGAGCAGTACTTC
- TRBJ2-5 TRBV9 TRBD2 13 CASSERGQETQYF TGTGCCAGCAGTGAGCGGGGACAAGAGACCCAGTACTTC
- TRBJ1-2 TRBV19 - 13 CATPGRSGSGYTF TGTGCCACTCCCGGTCGTAGTGGGAGCGGCTACACCTTC
few TRBJ1-2 TRBV27 - 14 CASSLSAGVGGYTF TGTGCCAGCAGTTTATCTGCAGGGGTGGGCGGCTACACCTTC
- TRBJ2-5 TRBV28 - 17 CASSPYGASGSSETQYF TGTGCCAGCAGTCCATATGGGGCCAGCGGCAGCTCCGAGACCCAGTACTTC
- TRBJ2-7 TRBV9 - 13 CASSVGISYEQYF TGTGCCAGCAGCGTAGGCATCAGCTACGAGCAGTACTTC
- TRBJ1-5 TRBV4-1 - 15 CASSREDERNQPQHF TGCGCCAGCAGCCGAGAGGACGAGCGCAATCAGCCCCAGCATTTT
- TRBJ2-5 TRBV5-4 - 15 CASSSATDPQETQYF TGTGCCAGCAGCTCTGCGACGGACCCCCAAGAGACCCAGTACTTC
- TRBJ2-7 TRBV6-5 TRBD1 15 CASSRGTASSYEQYF TGTGCCAGCAGCAGGGGGACAGCCAGCTCCTACGAGCAGTACTTC
- TRBJ2-7 TRBV5-4 - 15 CASSSLAGTSYEQYF TGTGCCAGCAGCTCTTTGGCGGGAACCTCCTACGAGCAGTACTTC
- TRBJ2-7 TRBV27 TRBD2 19 CASSLLGVSTPRGRAEQYF TGTGCCAGCAGTTTATTAGGGGTCTCCACCCCGCGGGGGAGGGCCGAGCAGTACTTC
- TRBJ2-2 TRBV5-1 TRBD2 17 CASSLASSGIPTGELFF TGCGCCAGCAGCTTGGCGTCTAGCGGGATACCTACCGGGGAGCTGTTTTTT
- TRBJ2-1 TRBV7-6 TRBD2 17 CASSLGELAGVDNEQFF TGTGCCAGCAGCTTAGGAGAACTAGCGGGGGTAGACAATGAGCAGTTCTTC
- TRBJ2-1 TRBV7-9 TRBD2 19 CASSLEAGLAGVILNEQFF TGTGCCAGCAGCTTAGAGGCGGGGCTAGCGGGAGTGATTCTGAATGAGCAGTTCTTC
- TRBJ2-2 TRBV9 TRBD2 14 CASSVWTSSGELFF TGTGCCAGCAGCGTTTGGACTAGCTCCGGGGAGCTGTTTTTT
- TRBJ2-5 TRBV11-2 TRBD2 18 CASSNSGLAGVGQETQYF TGTGCCAGCAGCAACTCGGGACTAGCGGGAGTCGGCCAAGAGACCCAGTACTTC
- TRBJ2-1 TRBV5-1 TRBD1 14 CASSLQGSVNEQFF TGCGCCAGCAGCTTACAGGGGTCGGTCAATGAGCAGTTCTTC
once TRBJ2-7 TRBV7-9 - 16 CASSLVRSPDPYEQYF TGTGCCAGCAGCTTAGTCCGAAGCCCGGACCCTTACGAGCAGTACTTC
- TRBJ2-5 TRBV9 - 13 CASSRRYQETQYF TGTGCCAGCAGCCGAAGGTACCAAGAGACCCAGTACTTC
- TRBJ2-2 TRBV14 - 16 CASSQGSTRITGELFF TGTGCCAGCAGCCAAGGGTCGACTAGGATCACCGGGGAGCTGTTTTTT
- TRBJ2-1 TRBV18 TRBD2 17 CASSPISGVTEYHEQFF TGTGCCAGCTCACCCATTAGCGGGGTCACCGAATACCATGAGCAGTTCTTC
- TRBJ2-5 TRBV19 - 16 CASSAAGLAGMETQYF TGTGCCAGTAGTGCCGCCGGGCTAGCAGGGATGGAGACCCAGTACTTC
- TRBJ2-7 TRBV7-9 TRBD2 16 CASSYRDSGSRYEQYF TGTGCCAGCAGCTACCGGGATAGCGGGAGTCGTTACGAGCAGTACTTC
- TRBJ2-5 TRBV27 - 15 CASSSPPDKVETQYF TGTGCCAGCAGTTCCCCCCCGGATAAGGTCGAGACCCAGTACTTC
- TRBJ1-1 TRBV5-1 - 14 CASSPLSRNTEAFF TGCGCCAGCAGCCCGCTATCGCGGAACACTGAAGCTTTCTTT
- TRBJ2-1 TRBV28 TRBD2 16 CASSPHSGAGTDEQFF TGTGCCAGCAGTCCCCATAGCGGGGCCGGTACAGATGAGCAGTTCTTC
- TRBJ1-2 TRBV27 TRBD1 14 CASSKTGFVWGYTF TGTGCCAGCAGTAAGACAGGGTTCGTATGGGGCTACACCTTC